A single sample is the source of the 5 T cell receptor beta chains below, sequenced in a study of blood T cell repertoires in COVID-19. Using immunoSEQ multiplex PCR, the repertoire was profiled, and TCRdb retains in-frame clones only, with some absent. Of under 250,000 clones in the sample, about four fifths were seen once. Sequenced input: PBMCs or T cells enriched from blood (not recorded which). These receptor sequences come from a woman in her forties or fifties who had been exposed to COVID-19.

As for this clone: The junction differs from germline at one of its ends, possibly a read error. The chain joins TRBV11-2 to TRBJ1-3; D is perhaps TRBD1 (6 bases). From germline, CDR1 is SGHAT and CDR2 FQNNGV. The CDR3 length is 11 residues. DNA of the CDR3: TGTGCCAGCAGCTTAGGCAGGGGTGAGCATTTT. It yields the protein CASSLGRGEHF.

V is TRBV3-1 (or the pseudogene TRBV3-2) and J is TRBJ2-7; 8 bases align to TRBD2. In germline, CDR1 is LGHDT, CDR2 YNNKEL (reference sequence). There are 14 residues in the CDR3. Trimming at V came to 3 bases and at J to 3 bases, leaving 4 bases not matched to a gene. CDR3 region: CASSHGLALYEQYF. CDR3 DNA: TGTGCCAGCAGCCATGGACTAGCCCTCTACGAGCAGTACTTC.

V usage is TRBV5-1 and J usage is TRBJ2-5; D is unclear. The CDR3 consists of 15 residues. With 0 bases removed from V and 1 base from J, the gap between germline ends came to 10 bases. The germline V gene encodes CDR1 SGHRS and CDR2 YFSETQ. CDR3 nucleotide sequence: TGCGCCAGCAGCTTGGATCACCGGTCCCAAGAGACCCAGTACTTC. It specifies CASSLDHRSQETQYF.

The chain uses TRBV19 and TRBJ1-1; perhaps TRBD1 as D (6 bases). Trimming pared 4 bases from V and 1 base from J, leaving 22 bases between. The CDR3 covers 18 residues. CDR1 and CDR2 from the germline V gene are LNHDA and SQIVND (reference sequence). The DNA for the CDR3 is TGTGCCAGTAGTACCATAGGTGGGGACAAAAGACGGAACACTGAAGCTTTCTTT. This encodes CASSTIGGDKRRNTEAFF.

This chain uses TRBV12-5 with TRBJ1-3; perhaps TRBD1 as D (5 bases). Germline V gives CDR1 LGHNT, CDR2 FRNRAP. The CDR3 spans 14 residues. Trimming removed 3 bases at V and 4 bases at J, with 10 bases between. DNA for the CDR3: TGTGCTAGTGGTTTAGGGGTGAGAGGAAACACCATATATTTT. This sequence encodes CASGLGVRGNTIYF.